This TCR beta chain was observed in a study of vaccination and CD4 T cells after COVID-19. At the level of the study: Overlapping SARS-CoV-2, HCoV-NL63, HCoV-OC43 and HCoV-229E spike peptides stimulated the cells.

In germline, CDR1 is SGHVS, CDR2 FQNEAQ. V lost 2 bases and J lost 5, with 7 bases in between. The CDR3 extends over 13 amino acids. The study sequenced cultured CD4+ T cell DNA using the Oncomine TCR Beta short-read assay. TCRdb analysed the PCR reads with MiXCR anew, one entry per CDR3 protein. Of roughly 4,200 distinct CDR3 sequences in the sample, 20% were seen once. To note about this clonotype: The antigen is undetermined.

This sample's treatment: roughly 10-day PBMC culture with coronavirus spike peptide pools or control peptides (ViraFEST assay). PBMCs were cultured at fewer than 2.5 million per well with 7.5 to 10 IU/ml IL-2 and 9.5 to 10 ug/ml peptide pools. The clonotype was recovered from a human donor who had recovered from COVID-19. The sample was CD4+ T cells from blood, cultured in vitro. The rearrangement joins TRBV7-8 to TRBJ1-3; D is uncertain. In DNA form, the CDR3 reads TGTGCCAGCAGCTTACCGGGTCGAAACACCATATATTTT. Its protein product is CASSLPGRNTIYF.